This TCR beta chain was recovered during a study of cytomegalovirus exposure and HLA in healthy donors. A multiplex PCR was run with 60 Vbeta primers and 13 Jbeta primers. Sequencing used immunoSEQ multiplex PCR; TCRdb keeps in-frame clones, though not all of them. The table shows about 150,000 clones, with over 75% occurring only once. V was clipped by 0 bases and J by 4 bases, with 6 bases between them. Germline V gives CDR1 PRHDT, CDR2 FYEKMQ (reference sequence). This CDR3 comprises 13 residues. The V and J genes are TRBV13 and TRBJ2-5; D unclear. The receptor comes from a man aged 25 to 45 in good health and CMV-seropositive. Sequences were obtained from PBMCs. The CDR3 DNA reads TGTGCCAGCAGCTTAGGCCTGGCAGAGACCCAGTACTTC. Protein: CASSLGLAETQYF. Variable domain in full (rest from reference TRBV13 and TRBJ2-5): AAGVIQSPRHLIKEKRETATLKCYPIPRHDTVYWYQQGPGQDPQFLISFYEKMQSDKGSIPDRFSAQQFSDYHSELNMSSLELGDSALYFCASSLGLAETQYFGPGTRLLVL.